This T cell receptor (beta chain) was documented in a study of spatial heterogeneity in lung cancer. Looking at the study overall: Mean representation of each unique TCR and UMI combination in the raw reads exceeded 9.5 occurrences.

TCRdb re-analysed the 5' RACE reads in MiXCR, keeping a single row per CDR3 protein. The sample has 75,000 or so distinct CDR3 sequences; approximately 8.1% are singletons. Described time point: sample taken at primary tumor resection. Donation came from around 72 patients with untreated early-stage non-small cell lung cancer. In each case, whole RNA from tumor, nontumor lung or frozen PBMC was sequenced unsorted. The CDR3 runs 11 residues. Germline lookup yields CDR1 GTSNPN and CDR2 SVGIG (reference sequence). V was clipped by 6 bases and J by 4 bases, with 7 bases between them. This clonotype has at least ten counts. Antigen unknown. Study results and caveats: Expanded tumor TCRs that were ubiquitous appeared in blood more at resection than follow-up.

The V gene is TRBV30, the J gene TRBJ1-3; D call uncertain. The clonotype comes from a male donor with early-stage non-small cell lung cancer. The material sequenced was PBMCs, taken at surgery. The CDR3 sequence is CACSWGNTIYF. The CDR3 region has the DNA TGTGCCTGCTCCTGGGGAAACACCATATATTTT.